The 23 T cell receptor beta chains listed next were all sequenced from one sample in a study of T cell responses to AZD1222 COVID-19 vaccine. The repertoire was sequenced with immunoSEQ multiplex PCR; TCRdb's copy has only in-frame clones and lacks some. Among about 120,000 clones listed, less than 95% were seen once. Sequencing used peripheral blood, obtained on day 0 of AZD1222 vaccination. Receptors were obtained from an adult in good health.

This chain links TRBV6-1 with TRBJ1-1; D is undetermined. Trimming took off 2 bases at V and 5 bases at J, with 9 bases between the two ends. Germline V gene lookup returns CDR1 MNHNS and CDR2 SASEGT. This CDR3 contains 13 residues. CDR3 DNA: TGTGCCAGCAGTGAACTTGGAGTGACTGAAGCTTTCTTT. Its protein product is CASSELGVTEAFF.

This chain connects TRBV12-3 or TRBV12-4 to TRBJ2-7, with D unresolved. This CDR3 is built from 12 residues. Trimming removed 0 bases from V and 4 bases from J, with 4 bases in between. In DNA form, the CDR3 reads TGTGCCAGCAGTTTAGCCGGGTACGAGCAGTACTTC. Translating gives CASSLAGYEQYF.

V gene TRBV29-1 combines with J gene TRBJ2-3, with unresolved D. This CDR3 region has 12 residues. Germline V gene data show CDR1 as SQVTM and CDR2 as ANQGSEA. Deletions cut 6 bases from V and 0 bases from J, with 7 bases between. This CDR3 is CSVQLSTDTQYF. CDR3 DNA: TGCAGCGTACAGCTAAGCACAGATACGCAGTATTTT.

This chain connects TRBV30 to TRBJ1-4; D perhaps matches TRBD1 (6 bases). This CDR3 has 17 amino acids. Per germline, CDR1 GTSNPN and CDR2 SVGIG (reference sequence). V was pared by 3 bases and J by 5 bases, with 22 bases between. The CDR3 region has the DNA TGTGCCTGGAGGACACCAAGAGGACAGAATTGGAATGAAAAACTGTTTTTT. Protein sequence: CAWRTPRGQNWNEKLFF.

A single count supports this clone. The chain employs TRBV6-5 and TRBJ1-2; possibly TRBD1 for D (5 bases). This CDR3 has 15 residues. Germline loops: CDR1 MNHEY, CDR2 SVGAGI. V was clipped by 6 bases and J by 4 bases, with 18 bases between them. DNA of the CDR3: TGTGCCAGCAGACCAACCTACGGGACGGTCTATGGCTACACCTTC. Its translation: CASRPTYGTVYGYTF.

The rearrangement uses TRBV9 and TRBJ2-5, with a possible D match to TRBD2 (5 bases). CDR3 size: 14 residues. CDR1 is SGDLS, CDR2 YYNGEE, per germline. The ends were cut back, 2 bases at V and 5 bases at J, with 13 bases in the middle. The CDR3 nucleotides are TGTGCCAGCAGCGTTTCCGGCTCGGGGGAGACCCAGTACTTC. Amino acids: CASSVSGSGETQYF.

As regards this clone: The junction differs from germline at one of its ends, possibly a read error. The V and J genes are TRBV7-9 and TRBJ1-1; the match to TRBD1 covers 7 bases. Germline CDR1 SEHNR, CDR2 FQNEAQ (reference sequence). This CDR3 region has 17 residues. Here the CDR3 reads CASTLGGAPPLNTEAFF. The DNA of the CDR3 is TGTGCCAGCACCTTAGGGGGCGCCCCTCCTTTGAACACTGAAGCTTTCTTT.

The chain uses TRBV2 and TRBJ1-4; D remains unclear. The CDR3 length is 14 residues. V shed 1 base and J shed 8 bases, with 11 bases lying between them. The germline CDR1 and CDR2 sequences are SNHLY and FYNNEI. The CDR3 DNA reads as TGTGCCAGCAGTGAAGTCCGGGGAGGGGAAAAACTGTTTTTT. Amino acid sequence: CASSEVRGGEKLFF. The full variable domain, in which reference TRBV2 and TRBJ1-4 provide the parts outside the CDR3, is EPEVTQTPSHQVTQMGQEVILRCVPISNHLYFYWYRQILGQKVEFLVSFYNNEISEKSEIFDDQFSVERPDGSNFTLKIRSTKLEDSAMYFCASSEVRGGEKLFFGSGTQLSVL.

The chain couples TRBV19 to TRBJ1-2; no definite D call. The CDR3 extends over 16 amino acids. Germline V gives CDR1 LNHDA, CDR2 SQIVND (reference sequence). V shed 4 bases and J shed 0 bases, with 15 bases lying between them. This CDR3 is CASSTIKARPNYGYTF. The CDR3 nucleotides read TGTGCCAGTAGTACAATCAAGGCCAGACCTAACTATGGCTACACCTTC.

J is TRBJ2-7 and V is TRBV5-4; D tentatively fits TRBD1 or TRBD2 (5 bases each). V was pared by 5 bases and J by 1 base, with 7 bases between. CDR1 is SGHNT, CDR2 YYREEE, per germline (reference sequence). The CDR3 covers 12 residues. The CDR3 DNA follows: TGTGCCAGCAGTTGGGGGTCCTACGAGCAGTACTTC. This encodes CASSWGSYEQYF.

In this sample, this clone turned up a few times. The CDR3 DNA is TGTGCCAGCAGCTTAGGCACGGGGTCTGAAAAACTGTTTTTT. As protein: CASSLGTGSEKLFF. This rearrangement joins TRBV7-8 to TRBJ1-4; no reliable D call. Per germline, CDR1 SGHVS and CDR2 FQNEAQ. CDR3 size: 14 residues. V gave up 1 base and J gave up 7 bases, with 10 bases separating them.

This sequence joins TRBV7-3 and TRBJ1-5; D uncertain. The CDR3 loop spans 13 amino acids. Trimming removed 4 bases at V and 7 bases at J, with 11 bases between. Germline V gene lookup returns CDR1 SGHTA and CDR2 FQGTGA. The CDR3 coding sequence is TGTGCCAGCAGCTCCGGACCCGGGCAGCCCCAGCATTTT. Translating gives CASSSGPGQPQHF.

The J gene is TRBJ2-5, the V gene TRBV19; 7 positions match TRBD2. Germline-derived CDR1 and CDR2 are LNHDA and SQIVND (reference sequence). The CDR3 has 15 residues. With 5 bases clipped from V and 7 bases from J, the junction kept 13 bases outside the gene matches. The CDR3 DNA follows: TGTGCCAGTAGTCCCCGGGACCCAGGGAGGGGGACCCAGTACTTC. Translated: CASSPRDPGRGTQYF.

The chain carries TRBV5-4 and TRBJ1-2; 7 bases map to TRBD1. Germline CDR1 is SGHNT and CDR2 is YYREEE (reference sequence). The CDR3 consists of 15 residues. V was pared by 3 bases and J by 0 bases, with 5 bases of the junction left unmatched. Here the CDR3 reads CASSSGQQTNYGYTF. The CDR3 DNA follows: TGTGCCAGCAGCTCGGGACAGCAAACTAACTATGGCTACACCTTC.

Concerning this clone itself: One end of the junction is discordant with germline, which a read error may explain. The chain joins TRBV19 to TRBJ1-1; possible D gene TRBD1, 5 bases. The CDR3 totals 16 residues. Germline V gene sequence: CDR1 LNHDA, CDR2 SQIVND (reference sequence). The CDR3 bases are TGTGCCAGTACTATAGGGGTGTCTTACCCGGGGACTGAAGCTTTCTTT. This sequence encodes CASTIGVSYPGTEAFF.

The V gene is TRBV6-5, the J gene TRBJ1-1; D perhaps matches TRBD1 (5 bases). CDR1 and CDR2 from the germline V gene are MNHEY and SVGAGI. The CDR3 spans 14 residues. With 5 bases removed from V and 1 base from J, the gap between germline ends came to 11 bases. In DNA form, the CDR3 reads TGTGCCAGCAGTAGACACGGACAGAACACTGAAGCTTTCTTT. Translated, it gives CASSRHGQNTEAFF.

The table lists this clone with a count of one. The gene calls are TRBV12-5 and TRBJ2-1; the D is unclear. CDR3 length: 15 amino acids. Germline assignment: CDR1 LGHNT and CDR2 FRNRAP. Trimming left V 3 bases short and J 4 bases short, with 13 bases between. CDR3 amino acids: CASGFPGSLYNEQFF. DNA for the CDR3: TGTGCTAGTGGTTTCCCAGGTTCCCTATACAATGAGCAGTTCTTC.

The genes are TRBV7-9 and TRBJ2-1; a possible D gene is TRBD1 (6 bases). The CDR3 contains 14 residues. Germline V gives CDR1 SEHNR, CDR2 FQNEAQ (reference sequence). V was pared by 4 bases and J by 2 bases, with 9 bases between. The CDR3 nucleotides read TGTGCCAGCAGCTCCCAGGGGACCTACAATGAGCAGTTCTTC. Translated, it gives CASSSQGTYNEQFF. The full variable domain, with the rest looked up from reference TRBV7-9 and TRBJ2-1, is DTGVSQNPRHKITKRGQNVTFRCDPISEHNRLYWYRQTLGQGPEFLTYFQNEAQLEKSRLLSDRFSAERPKGSFSTLEIQRTEQGDSAMYLCASSSQGTYNEQFFGPGTRLTVL.

This chain links TRBV29-1 with TRBJ1-1, with 8 bases aligning to TRBD1. This CDR3 region has 13 residues. Trimming at V came to 4 bases and at J to 11 bases, leaving 12 bases not matched to a gene. Germline values: CDR1 SQVTM, CDR2 ANQGSEA. Written as DNA, the CDR3 is TGCAGCGTTGTTACAGGGGGTATATCAGGGGCTTTCTTT. Translation: CSVVTGGISGAFF. The whole variable domain, remainder taken from reference TRBV29-1 and TRBJ1-1, is SAVISQKPSRDICQRGTSLTIQCQVDSQVTMMFWYRQQPGQSLTLIATANQGSEATYESGFVIDKFPISRPNLTFSTLTVSNMSPEDSSIYLCSVVTGGISGAFFGQGTRLTVV.

The chain recombines TRBV24-1 with TRBJ1-2; D is uncertain. The germline V gene has CDR1 KGHDR and CDR2 SFDVKD. Trimming pared 4 bases from V and 8 bases from J, leaving 19 bases between. CDR3 length equals 15 residues. As DNA, the CDR3 is TGTGCCACCAGTGAAAGGGAACTGAACCCGGGGGGCTACACCTTC. Translated, it gives CATSERELNPGGYTF.

The CDR3 nucleotides read TGTGCCAGCAGTTACGGGGCGCCGTCCGGTCAGCCCCAGCATTTT. It encodes CASSYGAPSGQPQHF. The chain uses TRBV6-5 and TRBJ1-5; possible D gene TRBD1, 5 bases. Germline V gene lookup returns CDR1 MNHEY and CDR2 SVGAGI. V was shortened by 2 bases and J by 6 bases, with 14 bases between the two germline ends. The CDR3 is made up of 15 amino acids.

V gene TRBV6-5 combines with J gene TRBJ1-4; the match to TRBD1 covers 7 bases. Germline trimming cut 5 bases from V and 8 bases from J; bases unmatched to any gene: 8. The CDR3 sequence is 14 residues long. Germline loops: CDR1 MNHEY, CDR2 SVGAGI. The DNA for the CDR3 is TGTGCCAGCAGTAACCAGGGGGGAAGGGAAAAACTGTTTTTT. This encodes CASSNQGGREKLFF.

This clone was seen once. The V and J genes are TRBV30 and TRBJ2-3; tentative D call: TRBD1 (5 bases). The germline V and J ends were trimmed by 5 bases and 1 base, with 16 bases remaining between them. Germline CDR1 reads GTSNPN; CDR2 reads SVGIG (reference sequence). The CDR3 has 15 amino acids. CDR3 region: CAWELQGWGTDTQYF. For the CDR3, the DNA is TGTGCCTGGGAACTCCAGGGTTGGGGCACAGATACGCAGTATTTT.